These T cell receptor beta chains were read from a single sample in a study of shared clonotypes between healthy human individuals. Profiled with immunoSEQ multiplex PCR; TCRdb holds only in-frame clones, not every one. Among about 1.5 million clones listed, approximately 98% were seen once. The source material was naive CD4+ T cells sorted from blood. These receptors were obtained from a man in his thirties or forties in good health. The CDR3 runs from the conserved cysteine through the conserved F or W. A D gene is named only where the DNA matches it firmly. Size tells how often a clone was seen (once, few, many) or the class of an expanded clone, and some rows leave it out.

j_call: TRBJ1-5; v_call: TRBV5-1; clone_size: -; d_call: TRBD1; cdr3_nt: TGCGCCAGCAGCTCCCCCCGGGACAGGGCTCAGCCCCAGCATTTT; cdr3_aa: CASSSPRDRAQPQHF
j_call: TRBJ2-7; v_call: TRBV5-4; clone_size: -; d_call: -; cdr3_nt: TGTGCCAGCAGCTTGGGCCTCGGGGCCTACGAGCAGTACTTC; cdr3_aa: CASSLGLGAYEQYF
j_call: TRBJ2-2; v_call: TRBV9; clone_size: -; d_call: -; cdr3_nt: TGTGCCAGCAGCGACCCAAGCACCGGGGAGCTGTTTTTT; cdr3_aa: CASSDPSTGELFF
j_call: TRBJ2-1; v_call: TRBV7-7; clone_size: -; d_call: -; cdr3_nt: TGTGCTAGCAGCTTAGCCCTGTACAATGAGCAGTTCTTC; cdr3_aa: CASSLALYNEQFF
j_call: TRBJ2-1; v_call: TRBV5-1; clone_size: -; d_call: TRBD2; cdr3_nt: TGCGCCAGCAGCCCCACAGCGGGAGGCTACAATGAGCAGTTCTTC; cdr3_aa: CASSPTAGGYNEQFF
j_call: TRBJ2-7; v_call: TRBV10-3; clone_size: -; d_call: TRBD2; cdr3_nt: TGTGCCATCAGCCGAACTAGCGGCGCCTACGAGCAGTACTTC; cdr3_aa: CAISRTSGAYEQYF
j_call: TRBJ2-1; v_call: TRBV19; clone_size: -; d_call: -; cdr3_nt: TGTGCCAGCCAACCTCGGAGGGGACAGCCCTCCTACAATGAGCAGTTCTTC; cdr3_aa: CASQPRRGQPSYNEQFF
j_call: TRBJ2-3; v_call: TRBV14; clone_size: -; d_call: -; cdr3_nt: TGTGCCAGCAGCCAAGGCTCGGCGCGTACAGATACGCAGTATTTT; cdr3_aa: CASSQGSARTDTQYF
j_call: TRBJ1-2; v_call: TRBV5-5; clone_size: -; d_call: -; cdr3_nt: TGTGCCAGCAGCTTGTACCCCGGACAGACAAACTATGGCTACACCTTC; cdr3_aa: CASSLYPGQTNYGYTF
j_call: TRBJ1-2; v_call: TRBV11-2; clone_size: once; d_call: TRBD1; cdr3_nt: TGTGCCAGCAGCGCAGGGGACAGGGGCCTCTATGGCTACACCTTC; cdr3_aa: CASSAGDRGLYGYTF
j_call: TRBJ2-1; v_call: TRBV12-5; clone_size: -; d_call: TRBD2; cdr3_nt: TGTGCTAGTGGTTTGGTCCTAGCGGGAGGGACCTACAATGAGCAGTTCTTC; cdr3_aa: CASGLVLAGGTYNEQFF
j_call: TRBJ1-2; v_call: TRBV14; clone_size: -; d_call: -; cdr3_nt: TGTGCCAGCAGCCAAGCTCGGTCGGGACTGGTCGGGGGCTACACCTTC; cdr3_aa: CASSQARSGLVGGYTF
j_call: TRBJ2-2; v_call: TRBV25-1; clone_size: -; d_call: TRBD2; cdr3_nt: TGTGCCAGCAGTGAATATAAAACTAGCGGAGACACCGGGGAGCTGTTTTTT; cdr3_aa: CASSEYKTSGDTGELFF
j_call: TRBJ2-2; v_call: TRBV2; clone_size: -; d_call: -; cdr3_nt: TGTGCCAGCAGTAGGCGGGAAAACACCGGGGAGCTGTTTTTT; cdr3_aa: CASSRRENTGELFF
j_call: TRBJ2-1; v_call: TRBV28; clone_size: -; d_call: -; cdr3_nt: TGTGCCATCACCCGAGGGGGCTCCTACAATGAGCAGTTCTTC; cdr3_aa: CAITRGGSYNEQFF
j_call: TRBJ2-1; v_call: TRBV18; clone_size: -; d_call: -; cdr3_nt: TGTGCCAGCTCACCACAGTCAGTGGTCAATGAGCAGTTCTTC; cdr3_aa: CASSPQSVVNEQFF
j_call: TRBJ1-2; v_call: TRBV4-1; clone_size: -; d_call: TRBD1; cdr3_nt: TGCGCCAGCAGACCCAGGGGGGGGCGAGGCTATGGCTACACCTTC; cdr3_aa: CASRPRGGRGYGYTF
j_call: TRBJ2-7; v_call: TRBV18; clone_size: -; d_call: -; cdr3_nt: TGTGCCAGCTCACCACAGCGTACCTCCTACGAGCAGTACTTC; cdr3_aa: CASSPQRTSYEQYF
j_call: TRBJ2-7; v_call: TRBV29-1; clone_size: once; d_call: -; cdr3_nt: TGCAGCGTTGTTTGGCCGAGGTTGGGCGAGCAGTACTTC; cdr3_aa: CSVVWPRLGEQYF
j_call: TRBJ1-1; v_call: TRBV2; clone_size: -; d_call: -; cdr3_nt: TGTGCCAGCAGTGCGGTGAAGCCGGCAGCTTTCTTT; cdr3_aa: CASSAVKPAAFF
j_call: TRBJ2-7; v_call: TRBV11-3; clone_size: -; d_call: TRBD2; cdr3_nt: TGTGCCAGCAGCTTAGGCGGGAGCGACGAGCAGTACTTC; cdr3_aa: CASSLGGSDEQYF
j_call: TRBJ2-5; v_call: TRBV4-3; clone_size: -; d_call: -; cdr3_nt: TGCGCCAGCAGCCAAGAGGCTAGCCGGGAGACCCAGTACTTC; cdr3_aa: CASSQEASRETQYF
j_call: TRBJ2-2; v_call: TRBV28; clone_size: -; d_call: TRBD2; cdr3_nt: TGTGCCAGTGGGTTGTCCGCGGGAGGTAACACCGGGGAGCTGTTTTTT; cdr3_aa: CASGLSAGGNTGELFF
j_call: TRBJ2-7; v_call: TRBV7-9; clone_size: -; d_call: -; cdr3_nt: TGTGCCAGCAGCTTTGGGAGCACCGCCGTCTACGAGCAGTACTTC; cdr3_aa: CASSFGSTAVYEQYF
j_call: TRBJ2-1; v_call: TRBV7-6; clone_size: -; d_call: TRBD2; cdr3_nt: TGTGCCAGCAGCTTACAGGGAGGGGTCCATGAGCAGTTCTTC; cdr3_aa: CASSLQGGVHEQFF
j_call: TRBJ2-3; v_call: TRBV27; clone_size: -; d_call: TRBD1; cdr3_nt: TGTGCCAGCGGAAGACAGGGTACGAATACGCAGTATTTT; cdr3_aa: CASGRQGTNTQYF
j_call: TRBJ2-7; v_call: TRBV28; clone_size: once; d_call: -; cdr3_nt: TGTGCCAGCAGCTTCCAAAGGGGGGTCGTGGCCAACGAGCAGTACTTC; cdr3_aa: CASSFQRGVVANEQYF
j_call: TRBJ1-2; v_call: TRBV9; clone_size: -; d_call: -; cdr3_nt: TGTGCCAGCAGCCCGAGGTCCGGCTACACCTTC; cdr3_aa: CASSPRSGYTF
j_call: TRBJ2-5; v_call: TRBV30; clone_size: -; d_call: -; cdr3_nt: TGTGCCTGGAGAAGCCAAGAGACCCAGTACTTC; cdr3_aa: CAWRSQETQYF
j_call: TRBJ2-1; v_call: TRBV7-8; clone_size: -; d_call: TRBD2; cdr3_nt: TGTGCCAGCAGCTTATATAGCCGCGGACTAGCGGGAGGCGATGAGCAGTTCTTC; cdr3_aa: CASSLYSRGLAGGDEQFF
j_call: TRBJ2-5; v_call: TRBV5-6; clone_size: -; d_call: -; cdr3_nt: TGTGCCAGCAGCTTGCAGGGGCGTTCCGGTGAGACCCAGTACTTC; cdr3_aa: CASSLQGRSGETQYF
j_call: TRBJ1-4; v_call: TRBV18; clone_size: -; d_call: -; cdr3_nt: TGTGCCAGCTCACTTAACATAGGGGAAAAACTGTTTTTT; cdr3_aa: CASSLNIGEKLFF
j_call: TRBJ2-4; v_call: TRBV10-1; clone_size: -; d_call: -; cdr3_nt: TGCGCCAGCAGTGAGTCGTTCCCTGATCGGCAGTACTTC; cdr3_aa: CASSESFPDRQYF
j_call: TRBJ1-5; v_call: TRBV28; clone_size: once; d_call: -; cdr3_nt: TGTGCCAGCAGCGAGGCCCGGGGCGGAGGCCAGCCCCAGCATTTT; cdr3_aa: CASSEARGGGQPQHF
j_call: TRBJ2-5; v_call: TRBV5-1; clone_size: -; d_call: TRBD1; cdr3_nt: TGCGCCAGCAGCCCGGACAGGGCGAGGAAGACCCAGTACTTC; cdr3_aa: CASSPDRARKTQYF
j_call: TRBJ1-1; v_call: TRBV5-1; clone_size: -; d_call: -; cdr3_nt: TGCGCCAGCAGCCGTCCCGGGTCGTCTGAAGCTTTCTTT; cdr3_aa: CASSRPGSSEAFF
j_call: TRBJ2-2; v_call: TRBV7-9; clone_size: -; d_call: -; cdr3_nt: TGTGCCAGCAGCTTAGCCCGAACACCAAACACCGGGGAGCTGTTTTTT; cdr3_aa: CASSLARTPNTGELFF
j_call: TRBJ2-7; v_call: TRBV5-1; clone_size: -; d_call: TRBD2; cdr3_nt: TGCGCCAGCAGCACTCTTGCGGCGGGAGGGCCTGGAGAGCAGTACTTC; cdr3_aa: CASSTLAAGGPGEQYF
j_call: TRBJ1-4; v_call: TRBV25-1; clone_size: -; d_call: TRBD1; cdr3_nt: TGTGCCAGCAGTGAATTGATGGCAGGGGGCGACTTCGGCGAAAAACTGTTTTTT; cdr3_aa: CASSELMAGGDFGEKLFF
j_call: TRBJ1-2; v_call: TRBV27; clone_size: -; d_call: -; cdr3_nt: TGTGCCAGCAGTTCGACAGGCGACTATGGCTACACCTTC; cdr3_aa: CASSSTGDYGYTF
j_call: TRBJ1-2; v_call: TRBV27; clone_size: once; d_call: TRBD1; cdr3_nt: TGTGCCAGCAGCCACATCCCTTGGGACAGGACTAACTATGGCTACACCTTC; cdr3_aa: CASSHIPWDRTNYGYTF
j_call: TRBJ2-2; v_call: TRBV11-3; clone_size: -; d_call: -; cdr3_nt: TGTGCCAGCAGCTTGGGCAGGGTAGGGACCGGGGAGCTGTTTTTT; cdr3_aa: CASSLGRVGTGELFF
j_call: TRBJ1-2; v_call: TRBV7-8; clone_size: -; d_call: -; cdr3_nt: TGTGCCAGCAGCTTAGCATCCATAGGTTATGGCTACACCTTC; cdr3_aa: CASSLASIGYGYTF
j_call: TRBJ2-1; v_call: TRBV10-1; clone_size: -; d_call: -; cdr3_nt: TGCGCCAGCAGTGTTATGGGCCCAGCTAGTGAGCAGTTCTTC; cdr3_aa: CASSVMGPASEQFF
j_call: TRBJ1-5; v_call: TRBV11-2; clone_size: once; d_call: TRBD1; cdr3_nt: TGTGCCAGCAGCTTAGGACAGGGAACCTATAGCAATCAGCCCCAGCATTTT; cdr3_aa: CASSLGQGTYSNQPQHF